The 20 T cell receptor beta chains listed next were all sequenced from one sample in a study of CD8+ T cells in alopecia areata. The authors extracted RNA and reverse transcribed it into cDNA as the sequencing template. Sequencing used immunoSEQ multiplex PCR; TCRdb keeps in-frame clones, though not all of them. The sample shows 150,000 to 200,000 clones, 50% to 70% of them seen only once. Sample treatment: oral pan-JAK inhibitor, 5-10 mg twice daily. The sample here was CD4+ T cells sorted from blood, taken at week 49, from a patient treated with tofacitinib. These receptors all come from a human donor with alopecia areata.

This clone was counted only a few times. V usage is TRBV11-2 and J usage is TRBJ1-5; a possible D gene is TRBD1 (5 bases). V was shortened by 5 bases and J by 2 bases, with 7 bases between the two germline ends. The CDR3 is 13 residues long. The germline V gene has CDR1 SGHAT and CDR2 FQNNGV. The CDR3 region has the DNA TGTGCCAGCAGCCCACAGGGCAATCAGCCCCAGCATTTT. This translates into CASSPQGNQPQHF.

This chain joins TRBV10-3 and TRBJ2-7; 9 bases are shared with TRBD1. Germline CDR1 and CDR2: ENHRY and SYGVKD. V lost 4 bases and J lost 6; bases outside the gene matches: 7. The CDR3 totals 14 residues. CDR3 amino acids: CAISGTGQGGEQYF. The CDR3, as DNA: TGTGCCATCAGTGGGACGGGACAGGGTGGCGAGCAGTACTTC.

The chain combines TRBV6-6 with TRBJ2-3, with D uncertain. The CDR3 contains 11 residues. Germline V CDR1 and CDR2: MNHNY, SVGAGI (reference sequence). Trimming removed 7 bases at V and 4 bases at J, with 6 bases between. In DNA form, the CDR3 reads TGTGCCAGCACCTTCTCAGATACGCAGTATTTT. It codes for CASTFSDTQYF.

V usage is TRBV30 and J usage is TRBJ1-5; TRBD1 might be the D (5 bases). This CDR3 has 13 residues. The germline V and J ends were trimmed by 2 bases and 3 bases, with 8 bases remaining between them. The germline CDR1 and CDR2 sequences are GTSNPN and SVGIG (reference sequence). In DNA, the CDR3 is TGTGCCTGGAGTATAGGGGACAATCAGCCCCAGCATTTT. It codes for CAWSIGDNQPQHF.

The CDR3 DNA sequence: TGCAGCGTTTCTCAGGGGTCTGGCGTGAACACTGAAGCTTTCTTT. Translated, it gives CSVSQGSGVNTEAFF. The chain recombines TRBV29-1 with TRBJ1-1; tentatively, D is TRBD1 (6 bases). V was shortened by 5 bases and J by 0 bases, with 16 bases between the two germline ends. CDR1 is SQVTM and CDR2 is ANQGSEA in the germline V gene. This CDR3 is 15 amino acids long.

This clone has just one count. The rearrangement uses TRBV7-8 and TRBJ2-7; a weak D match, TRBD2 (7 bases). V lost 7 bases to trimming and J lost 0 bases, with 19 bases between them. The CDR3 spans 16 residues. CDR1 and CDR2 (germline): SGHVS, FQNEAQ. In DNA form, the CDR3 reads TGTGCCAGCACATCCGGGGGGCTATCAAGCTCCTACGAGCAGTACTTC. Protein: CASTSGGLSSSYEQYF.

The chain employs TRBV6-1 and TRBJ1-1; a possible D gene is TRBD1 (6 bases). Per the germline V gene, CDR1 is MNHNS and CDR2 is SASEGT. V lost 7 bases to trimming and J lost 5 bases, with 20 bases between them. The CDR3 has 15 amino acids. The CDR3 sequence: CASILLTGQGTEAFF. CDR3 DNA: TGTGCCAGCATCCTTTTGACAGGTCAGGGGACTGAAGCTTTCTTT.

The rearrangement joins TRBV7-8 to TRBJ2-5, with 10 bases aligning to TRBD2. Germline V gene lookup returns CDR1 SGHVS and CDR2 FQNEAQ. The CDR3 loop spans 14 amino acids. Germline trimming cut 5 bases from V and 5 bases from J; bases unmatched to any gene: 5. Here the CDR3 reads CASSSGGVWETQYF. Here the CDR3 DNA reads TGTGCCAGCAGCAGCGGGGGGGTGTGGGAGACCCAGTACTTC.

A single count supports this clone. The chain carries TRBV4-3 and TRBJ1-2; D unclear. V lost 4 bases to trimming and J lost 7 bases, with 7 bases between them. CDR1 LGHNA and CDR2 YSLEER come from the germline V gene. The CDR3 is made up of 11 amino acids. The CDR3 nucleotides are TGCGCCAGCAGCCCACTCTCTGGCTACACCTTC. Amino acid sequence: CASSPLSGYTF.

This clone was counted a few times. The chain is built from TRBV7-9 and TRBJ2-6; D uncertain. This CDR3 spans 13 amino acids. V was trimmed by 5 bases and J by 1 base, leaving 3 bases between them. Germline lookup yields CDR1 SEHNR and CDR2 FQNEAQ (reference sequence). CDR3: CASSPSGANVLTF. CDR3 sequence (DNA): TGTGCCAGCAGCCCGTCTGGGGCCAACGTCCTGACTTTC.

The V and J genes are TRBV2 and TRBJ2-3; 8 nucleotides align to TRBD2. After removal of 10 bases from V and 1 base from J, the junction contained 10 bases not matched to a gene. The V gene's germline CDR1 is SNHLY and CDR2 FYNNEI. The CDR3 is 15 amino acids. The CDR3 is CATQVASGRTDTQYF. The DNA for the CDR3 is TGTGCCACCCAGGTGGCTAGCGGGCGCACAGATACGCAGTATTTT.

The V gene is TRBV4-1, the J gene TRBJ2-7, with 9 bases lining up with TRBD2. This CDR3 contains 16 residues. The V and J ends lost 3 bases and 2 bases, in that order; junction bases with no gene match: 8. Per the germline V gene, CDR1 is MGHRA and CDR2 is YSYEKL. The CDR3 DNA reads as TGCGCCAGCAGCCAGGGACTAGCCCGAGGCACCTACGAGCAGTACTTC. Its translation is CASSQGLARGTYEQYF.

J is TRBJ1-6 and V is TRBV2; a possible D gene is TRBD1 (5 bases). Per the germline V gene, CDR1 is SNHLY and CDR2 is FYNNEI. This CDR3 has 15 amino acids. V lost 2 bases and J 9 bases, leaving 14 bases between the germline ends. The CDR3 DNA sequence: TGTGCCAGCAGTGAAACCCTAGGGGTGAGTTCACCCCTCCACTTT. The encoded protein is CASSETLGVSSPLHF.

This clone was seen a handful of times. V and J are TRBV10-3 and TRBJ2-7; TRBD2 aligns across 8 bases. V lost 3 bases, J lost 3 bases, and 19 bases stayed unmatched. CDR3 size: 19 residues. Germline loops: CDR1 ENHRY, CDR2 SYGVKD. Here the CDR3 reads CAISDLANPQRGPNYEQYF. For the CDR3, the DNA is TGTGCCATCAGTGACCTAGCCAATCCCCAGCGGGGGCCTAACTACGAGCAGTACTTC.

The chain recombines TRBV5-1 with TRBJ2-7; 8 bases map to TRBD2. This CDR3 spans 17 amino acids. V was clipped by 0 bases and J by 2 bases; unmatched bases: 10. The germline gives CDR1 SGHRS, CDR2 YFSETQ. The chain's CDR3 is CASSLEVSAGATYEQYF. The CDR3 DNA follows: TGCGCCAGCAGCTTGGAAGTCTCAGCGGGGGCCACCTACGAGCAGTACTTC. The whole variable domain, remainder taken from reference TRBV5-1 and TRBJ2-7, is KAGVTQTPRYLIKTRGQQVTLSCSPISGHRSVSWYQQTPGQGLQFLFEYFSETQRNKGNFPGRFSGRQFSNSRSEMNVSTLELGDSALYLCASSLEVSAGATYEQYFGPGTRLTVT.

The CDR3 reads CASSRAKGAYEQYF. CDR3 in DNA: TGTGCCAGCAGCCGCGCGAAGGGGGCCTACGAGCAGTACTTC. V is TRBV28 and J is TRBJ2-7; the D gene is possibly TRBD1 (6 bases). CDR1 MDHEN and CDR2 SYDVKM come from the germline V gene. This CDR3 contains 14 residues. The germline V and J ends were trimmed by 6 bases and 2 bases, with 14 bases remaining between them.

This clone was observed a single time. The DNA of the CDR3 is TGTGCCAGCAGTTTACGCGTTCGAAGCCCCTTACAAGATACGCAGTATTTT. Its protein product is CASSLRVRSPLQDTQYF. The genes are TRBV28 and TRBJ2-3; D is undetermined. The CDR3 consists of 17 residues. Looked up from germline, CDR1 is MDHEN and CDR2 is SYDVKM. The V end was cut by 2 bases, the J end by 5 bases, with 20 bases between.

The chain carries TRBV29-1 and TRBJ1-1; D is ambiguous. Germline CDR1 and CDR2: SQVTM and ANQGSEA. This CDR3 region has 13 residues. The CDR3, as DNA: TGCAGTGCTTTAAGAGGGCTGAACACTGAAGCTTTCTTT. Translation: CSALRGLNTEAFF.

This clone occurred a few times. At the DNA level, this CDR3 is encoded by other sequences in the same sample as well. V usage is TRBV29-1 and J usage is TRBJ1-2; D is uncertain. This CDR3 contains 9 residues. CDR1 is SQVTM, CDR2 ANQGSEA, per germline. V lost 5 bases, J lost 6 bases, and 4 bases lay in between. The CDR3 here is CSVSDGYTF. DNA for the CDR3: TGCAGCGTTTCCGATGGCTACACCTTC.

This CDR3 is CASSRGRSYGYTF. CDR3 nucleotides: TGTGCCAGCAGCCGGGGACGTTCCTATGGCTACACCTTC. The V gene is TRBV11-1, the J gene TRBJ1-2; D is possibly TRBD1 (5 bases). Germline loops: CDR1 SGHAT, CDR2 FQDESV (reference sequence). Trimming pared 5 bases from V and 4 bases from J, leaving 11 bases between. CDR3 length equals 13 residues.